The next 5 T cell receptor beta chains were all read from a single sample in a study of T cell changes during pregnancy in multiple sclerosis. Here immunoSEQ multiplex PCR was the method, and the copy in TCRdb shows in-frame clones only, minus some. The data show about 34,000 clones, around nine tenths seen once. Specimen: CD8+ T cells from peripheral blood mononuclear cells, collected before pregnancy. Source of these receptors: a female donor with multiple sclerosis, enrolled in a pregnancy study.

This chain connects TRBV9 to TRBJ2-7; possibly TRBD1 for D (6 bases). Trimming left V 0 bases short and J 3 bases short, with 7 bases between. Germline CDR1 reads SGDLS; CDR2 reads YYNGEE. There are 13 residues in the CDR3. As DNA, the CDR3 is TGTGCCAGCAGCGTAGACAGGGTCTACGAGCAGTACTTC. This gives the protein CASSVDRVYEQYF.

V and J are TRBV19 and TRBJ1-1; tentative D call: TRBD1 (6 bases). V was clipped by 7 bases and J by 1 base, with 7 bases between them. The CDR3 totals 12 residues. Germline values: CDR1 LNHDA, CDR2 SQIVND (reference sequence). CDR3 sequence reads: CASTRGNTEAFF. In DNA, the CDR3 is TGTGCCAGTACCAGGGGGAACACTGAAGCTTTCTTT.

The chain couples TRBV27 to TRBJ1-4; TRBD1 might be the D (5 bases). Trimming removed 2 bases from V and 3 bases from J, with 10 bases in between. CDR1 and CDR2 from the germline V gene are MNHEY and SMNVEV (reference sequence). There are 15 residues in the CDR3. The chain's CDR3 is CASSLEGVANEKLFF. The CDR3 nucleotides are TGTGCCAGCAGTTTAGAAGGGGTGGCTAATGAAAAACTGTTTTTT.

By frequency in the sample, this clone is medium-sized. The chain recombines TRBV29-1 with TRBJ1-4; D possibly corresponds to TRBD1 (5 bases). The length of the CDR3 is 14 residues. Germline loops: CDR1 SQVTM, CDR2 ANQGSEA. V lost 1 base to trimming and J lost 17 bases, with 23 bases between them. The CDR3 region is CSVEAPDEAGRFFF. The CDR3 coding sequence is TGCAGCGTTGAAGCCCCTGATGAGGCAGGGCGTTTCTTTTTT.

The CDR3 region has the DNA TGTGCTAGTGGTCCCGGCGGATCCTACGAGCAGTACTTC. It codes for CASGPGGSYEQYF. The gene calls are TRBV12-5 and TRBJ2-7; D is unresolved. Between the trimmed V and J ends, which lost 5 bases and 1 base, there was a span of 9 bases. CDR3 length: 13 amino acids. The germline V gene encodes CDR1 LGHNT and CDR2 FRNRAP.